The rows below give T cell receptor beta chains drawn from one sample of a study of T cell responses to AZD1222 COVID-19 vaccine. Assay used: immunoSEQ multiplex PCR; TCRdb lists only in-frame clones, some missing. The profile shows 150,000 to 160,000 clones, 85% to 95% of them singletons. This material consisted of peripheral blood, taken 28 days after the second AZD1222 dose. These receptors came from an adult who received the AZD1222 COVID-19 vaccine. CDR3s include the opening cysteine and the closing phenylalanine or tryptophan. A D gene is named only where the DNA matches it firmly. Some rows mark clone size as missing; the rest say once, few, many or name a class of expanded clone.

TRBD2	TRBV7-2	TRBJ2-7	15	once	CASSRLAGELREQYF	TGTGCCAGCAGCAGACTAGCGGGGGAATTACGGGAGCAGTACTTC
TRBD1	TRBV5-6	TRBJ1-1	15	.	CASSLLDRSNTEAFF	TGTGCCAGCAGCTTATTGGACAGGTCGAACACTGAAGCTTTCTTT
.	TRBV15	TRBJ1-1	14	.	CATSSRDLGTEAFF	TGTGCCACCAGCAGTCGGGATTTAGGCACTGAAGCTTTCTTT
TRBD2	TRBV30	TRBJ2-7	13	.	CAWASGRVYEQYF	TGTGCCTGGGCTAGCGGGAGGGTTTACGAGCAGTACTTC
.	TRBV7-8	TRBJ1-3	15	.	CASSHRAGSGNTIYF	TGTGCCAGCAGCCACCGCGCAGGGTCTGGAAACACCATATATTTT
.	TRBV27	TRBJ1-2	13	.	CASSWGASYGYTF	TGTGCCAGCAGCTGGGGGGCTAGCTATGGCTACACCTTC
TRBD2	TRBV19	TRBJ2-1	13	.	CASSREGRNEQFF	TGTGCCAGTAGTCGGGAGGGCAGGAATGAGCAGTTCTTC
.	TRBV12-3/TRBV12-4	TRBJ1-1	13	.	CASGVRWGTEAFF	TGTGCCAGCGGGGTAAGATGGGGAACTGAAGCTTTCTTT
.	TRBV18	TRBJ2-7	13	.	CASSPAGSNEQYF	TGTGCCAGCTCACCAGCAGGGTCGAACGAGCAGTACTTC
.	TRBV14	TRBJ1-3	16	.	CASSQVPRGTGNTIYF	TGTGCCAGCAGCCAAGTCCCACGGGGTACTGGAAACACCATATATTTT
.	TRBV27	TRBJ1-1	14	.	CASSFRGLNTEAFF	TGTGCCAGCAGTTTTCGGGGTCTGAACACTGAAGCTTTCTTT
TRBD2	TRBV28	TRBJ2-2	14	.	CASSFAGDPGELFF	TGTGCCAGCAGTTTTGCGGGAGATCCCGGGGAGCTGTTTTTT
TRBD1	TRBV27	TRBJ1-1	11	.	CASRAGGKAFF	TGTGCCAGCAGGGCAGGGGGGAAAGCTTTCTTT